What follows are 17 T cell receptor beta chains derived from one specimen sequenced in a study of OX40 agonist ivuxolimab in advanced cancers. TCRdb keeps only in-frame clones here, not all; method: immunoSEQ multiplex PCR. Here the sample spans 42,000 or so clones, approximately 78% being singletons. This specimen was CD4+ or CD8+ T cells sorted from blood, taken in a trial of the OX40 agonist ivuxolimab. All receptors derive from an adult with an advanced solid tumor such as melanoma, head and neck, liver or kidney cancer.

This sequence joins TRBV5-1 and TRBJ2-3; the D gene could be TRBD1 or TRBD2 (5 bases each). Germline CDR1 SGHRS, CDR2 YFSETQ. V shed 4 bases and J shed 1 base, with 10 bases lying between them. This CDR3 comprises 14 residues. CDR3 nucleotide sequence: TGCGCCAGCAGCCCGCAGGGAGGCACAGATACGCAGTATTTT. Translation gives CASSPQGGTDTQYF.

The sample holds a few counts of this clone. The rearrangement joins TRBV19 to TRBJ1-1, with D tentatively TRBD1 (5 bases). The CDR3 extends over 14 amino acids. Deletions cut 7 bases from V and 8 bases from J, with 20 bases between. In germline, CDR1 is LNHDA, CDR2 SQIVND (reference sequence). CDR3 sequence (DNA): TGTGCCAGTACCCTGGGGGGGAAAGTATGGGAAGCTTTCTTT. It yields the protein CASTLGGKVWEAFF.

The rearrangement links TRBV14 to TRBJ1-4; perhaps TRBD1 as D (5 bases). V gave up 0 bases and J gave up 8 bases, with 7 bases separating them. This CDR3 region has 13 residues. The germline CDR1 and CDR2 sequences are SGHDN and FVKESK. CDR3 DNA: TGTGCCAGCAGCCAAGATCGGGGGGAAAAACTGTTTTTT. It encodes CASSQDRGEKLFF. The full variable domain, its missing parts supplied by reference TRBV14 and TRBJ1-4, is EAGVTQFPSHSVIEKGQTVTLRCDPISGHDNLYWYRRVMGKEIKFLLHFVKESKQDESGMPNNRFLAERTGGTYSTLKVQPAELEDSGVYFCASSQDRGEKLFFGSGTQLSVL.

The chain links TRBV29-1 to TRBJ2-1, with TRBD2 matching 14 bases. Germline assignment: CDR1 SQVTM and CDR2 ANQGSEA. The CDR3 totals 14 residues. V lost 5 bases to trimming and J lost 8 bases; unmatched junction nucleotides: 5. This chain's CDR3 is CSVSGLAGDDEQFF. The DNA of the CDR3 is TGCAGCGTTTCGGGACTAGCGGGAGATGATGAGCAGTTCTTC.

This chain joins TRBV9 and TRBJ1-6; 10 nucleotides agree with TRBD1. Germline CDR1 SGDLS, CDR2 YYNGEE. This CDR3 spans 15 amino acids. J lost 10 bases, V lost 4 bases, and 8 bases had no gene match. The CDR3 DNA is TGTGCCAGCAGCCTGGGACAGGGGATAGGCTCACCCCTCCACTTT. Its protein is CASSLGQGIGSPLHF.

The rearrangement uses TRBV28 and TRBJ2-3; 13 nucleotides match TRBD2. The CDR3 is 15 residues long. The V gene end was trimmed by 6 bases and the J gene end by 3 bases; junction bases not matched to a gene: 3. Looked up from germline, CDR1 is MDHEN and CDR2 is SYDVKM. The CDR3 loop is CASRWGLAGTDTQYF. The CDR3 DNA follows: TGTGCCAGCAGGTGGGGACTAGCGGGGACAGATACGCAGTATTTT.

This chain uses TRBV7-3 with TRBJ2-1, with 11 bases matching TRBD2. CDR1 SGHTA and CDR2 FQGTGA come from the germline V gene. This CDR3 spans 18 amino acids. V lost 5 bases to trimming and J lost 0 bases; unmatched junction nucleotides: 9. Written as DNA, the CDR3 is TGTGCCAGCAGCCTAGGACTAGCGGGTGTGAGCTCCTACAATGAGCAGTTCTTC. Its protein product is CASSLGLAGVSSYNEQFF.

The chain links TRBV5-4 to TRBJ2-7; 11 bases match TRBD2. The trim removed 0 bases at V and 6 bases at J, leaving 8 bases unmatched. This CDR3 is 16 amino acids long. CDR1 is SGHNT and CDR2 is YYREEE in the germline V gene (reference sequence). The CDR3 bases are TGTGCCAGCAGCTTGGAGTTAGCGGGAGGGCCTAGCGAGCAGTACTTC. It codes for CASSLELAGGPSEQYF.

The chain employs TRBV5-4 and TRBJ2-7, with D possibly being TRBD2 (6 bases). CDR3 length: 13 residues. Germline V lookup: CDR1 SGHNT, CDR2 YYREEE (reference sequence). V lost 6 bases, J lost 3 bases, and 13 bases lay in between. This chain's CDR3 is CASKIGGVYEQYF. CDR3 DNA sequence: TGTGCCAGCAAAATCGGGGGAGTCTACGAGCAGTACTTC.

The chain uses TRBV10-3 and TRBJ2-7, with a possible D match to TRBD1 (6 bases). Germline-derived CDR1 and CDR2 are ENHRY and SYGVKD. The CDR3 extends over 14 amino acids. V was trimmed by 0 bases and J by 3 bases, leaving 9 bases between them. The CDR3 region is CAISESGRGYEQYF. In DNA, the CDR3 is TGTGCCATCAGTGAGTCAGGCAGGGGCTACGAGCAGTACTTC.

The chain combines TRBV4-3 with TRBJ2-1; D is unresolved. CDR3 length equals 14 residues. Germline V gives CDR1 LGHNA, CDR2 YSLEER. Trimming shortened V by 1 base and J by 9 bases, and 13 bases separated the two germline ends. The CDR3 DNA reads TGCGCCAGCAGCCAAGGTGTAGCTATTCGTGAGCAGTTCTTC. Translated: CASSQGVAIREQFF.

This rearrangement joins TRBV5-6 to TRBJ1-4, with D possibly being TRBD1 (5 bases). CDR1 is SGHDT and CDR2 is YYEEEE in the germline V gene. The CDR3 is 15 amino acids. The V and J ends lost 3 bases and 5 bases respectively, with 14 bases between them. DNA of the CDR3: TGTGCCAGCAGCTCATGGGACGGAGTAAATGAAAAACTGTTTTTT. This encodes CASSSWDGVNEKLFF.

This clone was observed a few times. The rearrangement uses TRBV5-6 and TRBJ2-7, with D maybe TRBD1 (6 bases). This CDR3 has 15 amino acids. CDR1 is SGHDT, CDR2 YYEEEE, per germline. V lost 3 bases, J lost 4 bases, and 17 bases lay in between. CDR3 DNA sequence: TGTGCCAGCAGCTCGAAACCCGACAGGTTGTACGAGCAGTACTTC. Translation gives CASSSKPDRLYEQYF. Full variable domain (missing parts from reference TRBV5-6 and TRBJ2-7): DAGVTQSPTHLIKTRGQQVTLRCSPKSGHDTVSWYQQALGQGPQFIFQYYEEEERQRGNFPDRFSGHQFPNYSSELNVNALLLGDSALYLCASSSKPDRLYEQYFGPGTRLTVT.

The chain has TRBV5-1 and TRBJ1-2; tentative D call: TRBD1 (5 bases). CDR1 SGHRS and CDR2 YFSETQ come from the germline V gene. CDR3 length: 15 residues. The V gene lost 1 base and the J gene lost 7 bases, with 17 bases spanning the gap. The chain's CDR3 is CASSLIAGDSGGYTF. DNA for the CDR3: TGCGCCAGCAGCTTGATTGCCGGGGACTCGGGTGGCTACACCTTC.

The chain joins TRBV30 to TRBJ2-3; 9 nucleotides agree with TRBD2. V was pared by 1 base and J by 5 bases, with 1 base of the junction left unmatched. Germline V gives CDR1 GTSNPN, CDR2 SVGIG (reference sequence). The CDR3 length is 13 residues. CDR3 coding DNA: TGTGCCTGGAGTGGTAGCGGGAGAGATACGCAGTATTTT. Translated: CAWSGSGRDTQYF.

The chain couples TRBV10-3 to TRBJ2-7; TRBD2 matches at 8 bases. V was clipped by 2 bases and J by 6 bases; unmatched bases: 3. CDR3 length: 13 amino acids. CDR1 is ENHRY and CDR2 is SYGVKD in the germline V gene. CDR3 residues: CAISETGTSEQYV. The CDR3 region has the DNA TGTGCCATCAGTGAGACAGGGACTAGCGAGCAGTACGTC.

CDR3 bases: TGCGCCAGCAGCCAAGGGATTTTCGACCGGAGGAATGAGCAGTTCTTC. Translated: CASSQGIFDRRNEQFF. V usage is TRBV4-1 and J usage is TRBJ2-1; D possibly corresponds to TRBD2 (5 bases). CDR1 and CDR2 (germline): MGHRA, YSYEKL. This CDR3 has 16 residues. V was cut by 1 base and J by 7 bases, with 17 bases left in between.